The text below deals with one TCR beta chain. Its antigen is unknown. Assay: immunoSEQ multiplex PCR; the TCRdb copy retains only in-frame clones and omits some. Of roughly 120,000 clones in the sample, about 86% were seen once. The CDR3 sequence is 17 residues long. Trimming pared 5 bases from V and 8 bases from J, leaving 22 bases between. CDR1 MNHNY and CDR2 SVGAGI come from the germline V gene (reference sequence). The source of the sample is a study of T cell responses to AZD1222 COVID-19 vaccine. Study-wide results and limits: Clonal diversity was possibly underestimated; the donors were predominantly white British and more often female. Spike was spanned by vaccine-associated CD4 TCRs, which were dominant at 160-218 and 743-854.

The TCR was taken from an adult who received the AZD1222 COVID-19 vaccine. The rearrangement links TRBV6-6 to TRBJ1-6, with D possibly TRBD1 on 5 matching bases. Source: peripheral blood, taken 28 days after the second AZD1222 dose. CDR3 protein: CASSPLLTAGKDSPLHF. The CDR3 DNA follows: TGTGCCAGCAGTCCCCTGCTGACGGCAGGGAAGGATTCACCCCTCCACTTT.